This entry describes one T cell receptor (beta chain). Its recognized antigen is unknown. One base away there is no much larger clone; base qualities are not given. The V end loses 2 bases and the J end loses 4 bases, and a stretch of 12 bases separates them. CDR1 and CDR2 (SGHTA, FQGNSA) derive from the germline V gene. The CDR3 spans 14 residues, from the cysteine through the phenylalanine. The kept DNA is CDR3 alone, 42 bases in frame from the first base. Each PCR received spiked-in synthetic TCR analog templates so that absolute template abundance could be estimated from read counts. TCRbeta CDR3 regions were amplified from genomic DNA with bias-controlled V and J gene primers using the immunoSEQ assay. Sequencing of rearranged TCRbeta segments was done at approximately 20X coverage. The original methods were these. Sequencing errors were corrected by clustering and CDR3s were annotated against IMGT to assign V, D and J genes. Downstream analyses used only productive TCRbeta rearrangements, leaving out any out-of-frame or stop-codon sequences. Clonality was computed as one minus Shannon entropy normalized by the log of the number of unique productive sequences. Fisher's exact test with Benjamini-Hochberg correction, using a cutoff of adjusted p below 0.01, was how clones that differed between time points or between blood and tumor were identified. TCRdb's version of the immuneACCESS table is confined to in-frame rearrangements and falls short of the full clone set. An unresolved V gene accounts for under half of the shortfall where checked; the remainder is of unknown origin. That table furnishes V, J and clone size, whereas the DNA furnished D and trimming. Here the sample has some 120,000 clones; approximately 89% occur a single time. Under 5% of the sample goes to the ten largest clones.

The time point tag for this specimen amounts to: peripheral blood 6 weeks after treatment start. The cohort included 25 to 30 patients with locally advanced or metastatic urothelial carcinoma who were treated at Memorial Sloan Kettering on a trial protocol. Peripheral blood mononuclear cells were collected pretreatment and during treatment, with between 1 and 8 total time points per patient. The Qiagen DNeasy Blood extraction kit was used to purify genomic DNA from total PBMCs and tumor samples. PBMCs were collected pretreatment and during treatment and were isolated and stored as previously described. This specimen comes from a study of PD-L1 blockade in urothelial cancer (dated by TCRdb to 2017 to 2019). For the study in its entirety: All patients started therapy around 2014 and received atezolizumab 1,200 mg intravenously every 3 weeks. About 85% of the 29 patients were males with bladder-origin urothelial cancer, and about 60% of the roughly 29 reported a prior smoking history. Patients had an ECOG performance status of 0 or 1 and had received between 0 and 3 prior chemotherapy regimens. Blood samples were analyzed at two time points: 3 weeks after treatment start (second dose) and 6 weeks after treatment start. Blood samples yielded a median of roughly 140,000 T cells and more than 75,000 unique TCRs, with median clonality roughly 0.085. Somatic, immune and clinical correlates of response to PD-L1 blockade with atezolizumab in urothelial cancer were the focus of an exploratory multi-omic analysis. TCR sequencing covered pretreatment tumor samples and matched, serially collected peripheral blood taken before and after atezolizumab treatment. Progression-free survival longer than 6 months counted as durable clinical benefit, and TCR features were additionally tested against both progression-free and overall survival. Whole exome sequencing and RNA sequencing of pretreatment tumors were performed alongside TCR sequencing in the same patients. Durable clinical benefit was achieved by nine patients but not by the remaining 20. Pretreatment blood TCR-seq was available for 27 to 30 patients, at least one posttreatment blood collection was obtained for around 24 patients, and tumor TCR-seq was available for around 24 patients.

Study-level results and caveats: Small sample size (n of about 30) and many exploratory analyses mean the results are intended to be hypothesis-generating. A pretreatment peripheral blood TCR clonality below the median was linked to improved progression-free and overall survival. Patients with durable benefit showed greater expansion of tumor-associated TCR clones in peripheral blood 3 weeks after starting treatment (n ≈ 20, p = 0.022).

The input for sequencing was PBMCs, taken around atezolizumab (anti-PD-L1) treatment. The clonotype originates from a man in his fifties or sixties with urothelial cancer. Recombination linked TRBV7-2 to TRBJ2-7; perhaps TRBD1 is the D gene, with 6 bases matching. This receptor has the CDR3 CASSLLRGRYEQYF. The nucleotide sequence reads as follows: TGTGCCAGCAGCTTACTCAGGGGTCGGTACGAGCAGTACTTC.